A selection of T cell receptor beta chains follows, all from one sample in a study of cytomegalovirus exposure and HLA in healthy donors. The data were produced by immunoSEQ multiplex PCR, yet TCRdb's version contains in-frame clones alone and is incomplete. The sample records nearly 300,000 clones, 70% to 90% being singletons. Sample: PBMCs. These TCRs come from a man aged 35 to 55 in good health and CMV-seropositive. Both conserved end residues are part of each CDR3. Each record gives: J gene, D gene, CDR3 length, clone size, V gene, CDR3 protein, CDR3 DNA. D genes are given only for firm matches. Some rows mark clone size as missing; the rest say once, few, many or name a class of expanded clone.

>TRBJ2-7|.|15|.|TRBV6-5
CASHRGGVKGYEQYF
TGTGCCAGCCATCGAGGGGGGGTAAAGGGCTACGAGCAGTACTTC
>TRBJ1-5|.|14|.|TRBV28
CASSFAGGRQPQHF
TGTGCCAGCAGTTTTGCGGGGGGCAGGCAGCCCCAGCATTTT
>TRBJ1-5|.|15|.|TRBV4-3
CASSQGLGGLSPQHF
TGCGCCAGCAGCCAAGGGTTAGGGGGTCTATCGCCCCAGCATTTT
>TRBJ1-5|.|13|.|TRBV18
CASSPNRQEAQHF
TGTGCCAGCTCACCAAACCGACAGGAGGCCCAGCATTTT
>TRBJ2-7|.|15|.|TRBV14
CASSPLTGKNYEQYF
TGTGCCAGCAGCCCGCTGACAGGAAAGAACTACGAGCAGTACTTC
>TRBJ2-7|TRBD1|14|.|TRBV28
CASRSGTGDYEQYF
TGTGCCAGCAGATCCGGGACAGGTGACTACGAGCAGTACTTC
>TRBJ2-7|.|15|.|TRBV28
CASSRPSQGSYEQYF
TGTGCCAGCAGTCGGCCGTCGCAGGGCTCCTACGAGCAGTACTTC
>TRBJ2-5|.|12|.|TRBV5-1
CASSWGRETQYF
TGCGCCAGCAGCTGGGGGAGGGAGACCCAGTACTTC
>TRBJ2-7|.|15|.|TRBV19
CASSMGQGITYEQYF
TGTGCCAGTAGTATGGGGCAGGGGATAACCTACGAGCAGTACTTC
>TRBJ2-7|TRBD1|13|.|TRBV11-2
CASTLDRDYEQYF
TGTGCCAGCACCCTGGACAGGGATTACGAGCAGTACTTC
>TRBJ2-7|TRBD1|15|.|TRBV6-5
CASSYRAGGGHEQYF
TGTGCCAGCAGTTACCGGGCAGGGGGCGGCCACGAGCAGTACTTC
>TRBJ2-1|.|15|.|TRBV7-8
CASSVRWSSYNEQFF
TGTGCCAGCAGCGTCCGGTGGAGCTCCTACAATGAGCAGTTCTTC
>TRBJ1-2|.|13|.|TRBV6-5
CASSYSSDYGYTF
TGTGCCAGCAGTTACTCATCAGACTATGGCTACACCTTC
>TRBJ1-4|.|15|few|TRBV7-3
CASSLPDRGNEKLFF
TGTGCCAGCAGCTTACCTGACAGAGGTAATGAAAAACTGTTTTTT
>TRBJ1-2|TRBD1|17|.|TRBV28
CASSFYGQGAENYGYTF
TGTGCCAGCAGTTTTTACGGACAGGGGGCTGAGAACTATGGCTACACCTTC
>TRBJ1-2|TRBD1|15|few|TRBV27
CASSFKWTGGYGYTF
TGTGCCAGCAGTTTCAAGTGGACAGGGGGCTATGGCTACACCTTC
>TRBJ1-1|TRBD1|16|.|TRBV23-1
CASSQWTGNMNTEAFF
TGCGCCAGCAGTCAATGGACAGGTAACATGAACACTGAAGCTTTCTTT
>TRBJ1-1|.|15|.|TRBV10-3
CATKRKDTLNTEAFF
TGTGCCACCAAACGGAAAGACACTCTGAACACTGAAGCTTTCTTT
>TRBJ1-1|.|13|few|TRBV19
CASSIDGGIEAFF
TGTGCCAGTAGTATAGATGGAGGGATTGAAGCTTTCTTT
>TRBJ2-7|.|14|.|TRBV15
CATSSDPSGSRLRF
TGTGCCACCAGCAGCGATCCCTCGGGTAGCCGATTGAGGTTC
>TRBJ2-5|.|14|.|TRBV7-9
CASSLVHSQETQYF
TGTGCCAGCAGCTTAGTTCACAGCCAAGAGACCCAGTACTTC
>TRBJ1-4|.|18|.|TRBV27
CASSFLRGGLATNEKLFF
TGTGCCAGCAGTTTCCTAAGGGGGGGCTTGGCAACTAATGAAAAACTGTTTTTT
>TRBJ2-2|.|13|.|TRBV9
CASSAGIPGELFF
TGTGCCAGCAGCGCAGGGATTCCCGGGGAGCTGTTTTTT
>TRBJ2-3|TRBD2|15|once|TRBV27
CASSKLAGSTDTQYF
TGTGCCAGCAGCAAACTAGCGGGAAGCACAGATACGCAGTATTTT
>TRBJ2-3|TRBD2|17|.|TRBV7-2
CASSLAPPTGGPDTQYF
TGTGCCAGCAGCTTAGCTCCCCCAACGGGAGGGCCGGATACGCAGTATTTT
>TRBJ1-1|.|14|.|TRBV11-2
CASSFKGGWTEAFF
TGTGCCAGCAGCTTCAAAGGGGGATGGACTGAAGCTTTCTTT
>TRBJ1-1|.|15|few|TRBV4-1
CASSQPQGKNTEAFF
TGCGCCAGCAGCCAGCCTCAGGGGAAGAACACTGAAGCTTTCTTT
>TRBJ2-7|TRBD2|15|.|TRBV9
CASSAGGGRGYEQYF
TGTGCCAGCAGCGCAGGTGGCGGGAGGGGGTACGAGCAGTACTTC
>TRBJ2-3|.|13|.|TRBV10-1
CASSREITDTQYF
TGCGCCAGCAGTCGGGAGATCACAGATACGCAGTATTTT
>TRBJ2-7|.|14|.|TRBV7-9
CASSPVLGAYEQYF
TGTGCCAGCAGCCCCGTGTTGGGGGCATACGAGCAGTACTTC
>TRBJ2-1|TRBD2|15|.|TRBV2
CASSEGLAGAVEQFF
TGTGCCAGCAGTGAAGGACTAGCGGGAGCGGTTGAGCAGTTCTTC
>TRBJ2-6|TRBD2|18|.|TRBV7-2
CASSYRLAGATGANVLTF
TGTGCCAGCAGTTATAGACTAGCGGGAGCGACGGGGGCCAACGTCCTGACTTTC
>TRBJ2-3|TRBD2|15|once|TRBV5-1
CASSLGSGRRDTQYF
TGCGCCAGCAGCTTGGGTAGCGGGAGGAGGGATACGCAGTATTTT
>TRBJ2-1|.|15|.|TRBV19
CASSIGRQAANEQFF
TGTGCCAGTAGTATAGGTCGACAGGCCGCCAATGAGCAGTTCTTC
>TRBJ1-5|.|12|few|TRBV7-9
CASSPGRQPQHF
TGTGCCAGCAGCCCAGGTCGTCAGCCCCAGCATTTT
>TRBJ2-5|.|14|.|TRBV6-6
CASSYGGMVGTQYF
TGTGCCAGCAGTTATGGGGGGATGGTGGGGACCCAGTACTTC
>TRBJ1-1|TRBD1|15|once|TRBV6-5
CASSNPTGWNTEAFF
TGTGCCAGCAGTAACCCGACAGGGTGGAACACTGAAGCTTTCTTT
>TRBJ2-7|.|14|.|TRBV2
CASSERGSSYEQYF
TGTGCCAGCAGTGAAAGGGGATCATCCTACGAGCAGTACTTC
>TRBJ1-2|.|14|.|TRBV5-6
CASTGGGLLYGYTF
TGTGCCAGCACCGGTGGGGGCCTCCTTTATGGCTACACCTTC
>TRBJ2-1|.|13|.|TRBV5-1
CASSSDTYNEQFF
TGCGCCAGCAGCTCCGACACTTACAATGAGCAGTTCTTC
>TRBJ1-3|TRBD1|18|.|TRBV2
CAGTRRQGSFFAGNTIYF
TGTGCCGGAACACGTCGACAGGGATCATTTTTCGCTGGAAACACCATATATTTT
>TRBJ2-5|TRBD2|16|few|TRBV5-1
CASIGGTSGYQETQYF
TGCGCCAGCATCGGGGGGACTAGCGGGTATCAAGAGACCCAGTACTTC
>TRBJ2-1|TRBD2|17|once|TRBV5-1
CASSPSLLAGGYNEQFF
TGCGCCAGCAGCCCGAGCCTCCTAGCGGGAGGTTACAATGAGCAGTTCTTC
>TRBJ2-5|TRBD2|15|.|TRBV28
CASIGTSGRRETQYF
TGTGCCAGCATTGGGACTAGCGGGAGAAGGGAGACCCAGTACTTC
>TRBJ2-7|.|14|.|TRBV13
CASRTGHSSYEQYF
TGTGCCAGCAGGACGGGACACAGCTCCTACGAGCAGTACTTC
>TRBJ1-3|TRBD1|15|.|TRBV9
CASRPGTGAGNTIYF
TGTGCCAGCAGGCCCGGGACAGGGGCTGGAAACACCATATATTTT
>TRBJ1-2|TRBD1|15|.|TRBV2
CASSGSQGVLRGYTF
TGTGCCAGCAGTGGATCACAGGGGGTATTACGCGGCTACACCTTC
>TRBJ2-7|.|13|.|TRBV6-6
CASSYSELEEQYF
TGTGCCAGCAGTTACTCCGAGTTAGAAGAGCAGTACTTC
>TRBJ2-7|.|15|.|TRBV9
CASSVEGDRGYEQYF
TGTGCCAGCAGCGTAGAGGGGGACCGAGGCTACGAGCAGTACTTC
>TRBJ2-1|TRBD2|16|.|TRBV5-1
CASSLAVWSGNDEQFF
TGCGCCAGCAGCTTGGCGGTCTGGAGCGGGAACGATGAGCAGTTCTTC
>TRBJ1-4|.|11|.|TRBV6-5
CASKISGEEFF
TGTGCCAGCAAAATTTCAGGGGAAGAGTTTTTT
>TRBJ2-7|TRBD1|13|.|TRBV9
CASSGSDRAQQYF
TGTGCCAGCAGCGGCTCGGACAGGGCGCAGCAGTACTTC
>TRBJ1-5|.|14|once|TRBV28
CASSPFQAYQPQHF
TGTGCCAGCAGTCCATTTCAAGCCTATCAGCCCCAGCATTTT